Below, 21 T cell receptor beta chains from the same sample are listed, as sequenced in a study of OX40 agonist ivuxolimab in advanced cancers. TCRdb's copy holds only in-frame clones and misses some; the assay was immunoSEQ multiplex PCR. The sample carries about 75,000 clones, about 88% recorded once. This specimen was CD4+ or CD8+ T cells sorted from blood, taken in a trial of the OX40 agonist ivuxolimab. These receptors were taken from an adult with an advanced solid tumor such as melanoma, head and neck, liver or kidney cancer.

The chain uses TRBV15 and TRBJ1-4, with D maybe TRBD1 (6 bases). CDR3 length: 16 residues. Germline lookup yields CDR1 LNHNV and CDR2 YYDKDF (reference sequence). V gave up 1 base and J gave up 0 bases, with 9 bases separating them. The CDR3 protein is CATSRGDTTTNEKLFF. CDR3 nucleotide sequence: TGTGCCACCAGCAGAGGGGACACCACAACTAATGAAAAACTGTTTTTT.

The chain recombines TRBV18 with TRBJ2-5, with TRBD1 matching over 7 bases. Germline CDR1 is KGHSH and CDR2 is LQKENI. The CDR3 totals 15 residues. Trimming removed 6 bases from V and 2 bases from J; junction bases left unmatched: 9. CDR3 protein: CASSPETGIQETQYF. The CDR3 bases are TGTGCCAGCTCCCCCGAGACAGGGATACAAGAGACCCAGTACTTC.

The chain employs TRBV18 and TRBJ1-3, with TRBD1 matching over 7 bases. This CDR3 spans 14 amino acids. With 9 bases clipped from V and 0 bases from J, the junction kept 5 bases outside the gene matches. The V gene's germline CDR1 is KGHSH and CDR2 LQKENI. The CDR3 is CARGTEHSGNTIYF. CDR3 bases: TGTGCCAGGGGGACAGAGCACTCTGGAAACACCATATATTTT.

The chain uses TRBV10-3 and TRBJ2-5, with TRBD1 matching 7 bases. After removal of 7 bases from V and 5 bases from J, the junction contained 10 bases not matched to a gene. The CDR3 covers 14 residues. Germline CDR1 reads ENHRY; CDR2 reads SYGVKD. CDR3 in amino acids: CAINPTGSAETQYF. The DNA of the CDR3 is TGTGCCATCAACCCGACAGGGTCGGCGGAGACCCAGTACTTC.

This clone has more than one count but fewer than ten. The CDR3 DNA reads TGCGCCAGCAGCCTAGGGACTAGCGGGGGGCAAGAGACCCAGTACTTC. This gives the protein CASSLGTSGGQETQYF. The V and J genes are TRBV5-1 and TRBJ2-5; 15 bases are shared with TRBD2. CDR3 length: 16 amino acids. Trimming took 4 bases from V and 2 from J; bases not matched to a gene: 3. CDR1 is SGHRS, CDR2 YFSETQ, per germline.

The gene calls are TRBV7-2 and TRBJ2-2, with D possibly matching TRBD1 (5 bases). This CDR3 has 14 residues. V lost 4 bases and J lost 6, with 12 bases in between. Germline V gene lookup returns CDR1 SGHTA and CDR2 FQGNSA. The CDR3 DNA is TGTGCCAGCAGCTCAGGACAACACGCCGGGGAGCTGTTTTTT. Residues: CASSSGQHAGELFF.

The chain uses TRBV29-1 and TRBJ2-4, with a tentative D call TRBD2 (5 bases). Trimming shortened V by 4 bases and J by 0 bases, and 13 bases separated the two germline ends. Germline CDR1 is SQVTM and CDR2 is ANQGSEA. The CDR3 is made up of 15 amino acids. The CDR3 nucleotides read TGCAGCGTTGCCGACACCCGGGGAGCCAAAAACATTCAGTACTTC. Its protein is CSVADTRGAKNIQYF.

The chain has TRBV2 and TRBJ2-5, with 12 bases that match TRBD2. The CDR3 has 19 residues. Trimming took 5 bases from V and 4 from J; bases not matched to a gene: 17. CDR1 is SNHLY, CDR2 FYNNEI, per germline. CDR3 amino acids: CASSRKPPSGGASAETQYF. The CDR3 nucleotides read TGTGCCAGCAGTCGAAAACCTCCTAGCGGGGGGGCCTCTGCAGAGACCCAGTACTTC.

V usage is TRBV7-9 and J usage is TRBJ2-3, with D possibly matching TRBD1 (6 bases). V shed 2 bases and J shed 5 bases, with 14 bases lying between them. Looked up from germline, CDR1 is SEHNR and CDR2 is FQNEAQ (reference sequence). The CDR3 totals 15 residues. As DNA, the CDR3 is TGTGCCAGCAGCTTAATGCTAGGGGGAAAAGATACGCAGTATTTT. Translating gives CASSLMLGGKDTQYF.

V usage is TRBV5-4 and J usage is TRBJ2-3, with 9 bases lining up with TRBD2. Unmatched junction bases numbered 4, after V lost 0 bases and J lost 2 bases. Per the germline V gene, CDR1 is SGHNT and CDR2 is YYREEE (reference sequence). There are 16 residues in the CDR3. The CDR3 DNA is TGTGCCAGCAGCTTGGAGGCTAGCGGGGCCACAGATACGCAGTATTTT. This sequence encodes CASSLEASGATDTQYF. Variable domain in full (rest from reference TRBV5-4 and TRBJ2-3): ETGVTQSPTHLIKTRGQQVTLRCSSQSGHNTVSWYQQALGQGPQFIFQYYREEENGRGNFPPRFSGLQFPNYSSELNVNALELDDSALYLCASSLEASGATDTQYFGPGTRLTVL.

The chain combines TRBV7-2 with TRBJ2-3; unclear D gene. Germline CDR1 SGHTA, CDR2 FQGNSA. V lost 8 bases and J 5 bases, leaving 14 bases between the germline ends. This CDR3 has 13 residues. The CDR3 bases are TGTGCCAGCGCCCCTCCTTCTGGAGATACGCAGTATTTT. Amino acids: CASAPPSGDTQYF.

The chain couples TRBV18 to TRBJ2-7; possible D gene TRBD2, 5 bases. Deletions cut 5 bases from V and 5 bases from J, with 7 bases between. Germline V gene data show CDR1 as KGHSH and CDR2 as LQKENI. The CDR3 loop spans 11 amino acids. DNA of the CDR3: TGTGCCAGCTCATCTAGCAACGAGCAGTACTTC. Protein: CASSSSNEQYF. Combining the CDR3 with reference TRBV18 and TRBJ2-7 gives the whole variable domain NAGVMQNPRHLVRRRGQEARLRCSPMKGHSHVYWYRQLPEEGLKFMVYLQKENIIDESGMPKERFSAEFPKEGPSILRIQQVVRGDSAAYFCASSSSNEQYFGPGTRLTVT.

The gene calls are TRBV4-2 and TRBJ2-1, with D maybe TRBD1 (6 bases). The germline V gene encodes CDR1 LGHNA and CDR2 YNFKEQ. The CDR3 is 16 residues long. Trimming stripped 0 bases from V and 7 bases from J, with 16 bases between. CDR3 residues: CASSQEPGTSGNEQFF. CDR3 nucleotides: TGTGCCAGCAGCCAAGAGCCCGGGACAAGTGGTAATGAGCAGTTCTTC.

This sequence joins TRBV4-1 and TRBJ2-3; weak D call: TRBD1 (6 bases). Germline loops: CDR1 MGHRA, CDR2 YSYEKL. Trimming shortened V by 1 base and J by 4 bases, and 9 bases separated the two germline ends. The CDR3 totals 14 residues. This CDR3 reads CASSQGQAPDTQYF. DNA for the CDR3: TGCGCCAGCAGCCAAGGACAGGCCCCAGATACGCAGTATTTT.

The chain has TRBV6-5 and TRBJ2-7; 12 bases match TRBD2. The CDR3 runs 15 residues. Germline V CDR1 and CDR2: MNHEY, SVGAGI. The V gene end was trimmed by 6 bases and the J gene end by 5 bases; junction bases not matched to a gene: 8. The DNA for the CDR3 is TGTGCCAGCAGCAGACTAGCGGGAGTCCCCCACGAGCAGTACTTC. It codes for CASSRLAGVPHEQYF.

This sequence joins TRBV5-1 and TRBJ2-7; weak D call: TRBD1 (6 bases). The CDR3 consists of 15 residues. CDR1 is SGHRS and CDR2 is YFSETQ in the germline V gene. The V end was cut by 0 bases, the J end by 0 bases, with 10 bases between. The CDR3 sequence is CASSLAAGASYEQYF. The CDR3 coding sequence is TGCGCCAGCAGCTTGGCGGCAGGGGCCTCCTACGAGCAGTACTTC.

The J gene is TRBJ1-1, the V gene TRBV5-4; 7 positions agree with TRBD1. CDR3 length: 14 amino acids. Losses at the gene ends were 1 base for V and 1 base for J; bases not matched to a gene: 1. Germline V gene sequence: CDR1 SGHNT, CDR2 YYREEE (reference sequence). The CDR3 is CASSLSGGNTEAFF. The CDR3 region has the DNA TGTGCCAGCAGCTTGTCAGGGGGGAACACTGAAGCTTTCTTT.

The CDR3 loop is CANGTSGGAGSSDTQYF. In nucleotides, the CDR3 is TGTGCCAACGGGACTAGCGGGGGGGCCGGTTCGTCAGATACGCAGTATTTT. V is TRBV6-7 and J is TRBJ2-3, with TRBD2 identical over 16 bases. TRBV6-7 is noted as an ORF with a role that remains uncertain. Trimming cost V 10 bases and J 4 bases; bases outside gene matches: 11. The CDR3 covers 17 residues.

This chain uses TRBV15 with TRBJ2-7; D ambiguous. Trimming removed 0 bases at V and 2 bases at J, with 5 bases between. The germline V gene has CDR1 LNHNV and CDR2 YYDKDF (reference sequence). This CDR3 is built from 13 residues. In nucleotides, the CDR3 is TGTGCCACCAGCAGAGATTCTACCTACGAGCAGTACTTC. Its translation: CATSRDSTYEQYF.

The chain carries TRBV28 and TRBJ1-4, with 10 bases aligning to TRBD1. J lost 7 bases, V lost 2 bases, and 7 bases had no gene match. There are 16 residues in the CDR3. Germline V gene sequence: CDR1 MDHEN, CDR2 SYDVKM. The CDR3 loop is CASSLATGGFIEKLFF. The CDR3 coding sequence is TGTGCCAGCAGTTTAGCGACAGGGGGCTTCATTGAAAAACTGTTTTTT.

J is TRBJ2-1 and V is TRBV7-8; 11 nucleotides match TRBD2. CDR1 SGHVS and CDR2 FQNEAQ come from the germline V gene. The trim removed 5 bases at V and 4 bases at J, leaving 13 bases unmatched. The CDR3 is made up of 18 amino acids. In nucleotides, the CDR3 is TGTGCCAGCAGCCCCTTTTCGATACTAGCGGGGGATTACAATGAGCAGTTCTTC. It yields the protein CASSPFSILAGDYNEQFF.